This T cell receptor beta chain derives from a study of OX40 agonist ivuxolimab in advanced cancers. Study as a whole: People in dose escalation had one of these cancers: hepatocellular carcinoma, melanoma, renal cell or head and neck cancer.

There are 14 residues in the CDR3. Germline CDR1 and CDR2: LNHNV and YYDKDF (reference sequence). V was cut by 0 bases and J by 7 bases, with 10 bases left in between. Measured with immunoSEQ multiplex PCR; TCRdb has only the in-frame clones, and not every one. The sample yields 55,000 to 75,000 clones, around 90% seen once. This receptor was identified in an adult with an advanced solid tumor such as melanoma, head and neck, liver or kidney cancer. V is TRBV15 and J is TRBJ2-1, with D unresolved. The sample was CD4+ or CD8+ T cells sorted from blood, taken in a trial of the OX40 agonist ivuxolimab. CDR3 loop: CATSRESGGNEQFF. CDR3 DNA: TGTGCCACCAGCAGAGAATCGGGTGGTAATGAGCAGTTCTTC.